The next 22 T cell receptor beta chains were all read from a single sample in a study of cytomegalovirus exposure and HLA in healthy donors. The method was immunoSEQ multiplex PCR; TCRdb's version includes in-frame clones alone and lacks a portion of them. The data contain roughly 120,000 clones, around nine tenths of them singletons. The specimen sequenced was PBMCs. The receptors were gathered from a man aged 25 to 40 in good health and CMV-seronegative.

The chain joins TRBV19 to TRBJ2-3; 14 bases agree with TRBD2. Germline V gene sequence: CDR1 LNHDA, CDR2 SQIVND (reference sequence). The length of the CDR3 is 16 residues. After removal of 5 bases from V and 6 bases from J, the junction contained 7 bases not matched to a gene. The CDR3 region is CASSLGLAGGADTQYF. Written as DNA, the CDR3 is TGTGCCAGTAGTCTAGGACTAGCGGGGGGTGCGGATACGCAGTATTTT.

The gene calls are TRBV2 and TRBJ2-5, with D unresolved. Trimming removed 6 bases at V and 1 base at J, with 12 bases between. Germline CDR1 and CDR2: SNHLY and FYNNEI. The CDR3 consists of 14 residues. CDR3 amino acids: CASRADTSQETQYF. Written as DNA, the CDR3 is TGTGCCAGCAGGGCAGACACGAGCCAAGAGACCCAGTACTTC.

This rearrangement joins TRBV11-2 to TRBJ1-5; TRBD1 might be the D (5 bases). Germline lookup yields CDR1 SGHAT and CDR2 FQNNGV. The length of the CDR3 is 15 residues. V was shortened by 1 base and J by 4 bases, with 11 bases between the two germline ends. The CDR3 loop is CASSLAAGPNQPQHF. In DNA, the CDR3 is TGTGCCAGCAGCTTAGCGGCAGGGCCGAATCAGCCCCAGCATTTT.

This chain connects TRBV2 to TRBJ2-2, with a possible D match to TRBD1 (5 bases). The CDR3 loop spans 13 amino acids. The germline V gene encodes CDR1 SNHLY and CDR2 FYNNEI. V lost 7 bases and J lost 6, with 12 bases in between. CDR3 loop: CASTGFIAGELFF. The CDR3 coding sequence is TGTGCCAGCACAGGGTTTATCGCCGGGGAGCTGTTTTTT.

The V and J genes are TRBV29-1 and TRBJ2-7, with TRBD1 matching over 8 bases. The trim removed 1 base at V and 6 bases at J, leaving 8 bases unmatched. The CDR3 runs to 14 residues. Germline assignment: CDR1 SQVTM and CDR2 ANQGSEA. Written as DNA, the CDR3 is TGCAGCGTTGAAGTGACACAGGGGGTTCGCGAGCAGTACTTC. Amino acid sequence: CSVEVTQGVREQYF.

As DNA, the CDR3 is TGTGCCAGTAGCAAGGACAGGGGGCATACCCTCGCTCAGCCCCAGCATTTT. It yields the protein CASSKDRGHTLAQPQHF. The V call is TRBV19, the J call TRBJ1-5, with TRBD1 matching 11 bases. The germline V gene encodes CDR1 LNHDA and CDR2 SQIVND (reference sequence). The length of the CDR3 is 17 residues. The J segment lost 6 bases and the V segment lost 6 bases, leaving 13 bases of the junction unmatched. Using reference TRBV19 and TRBJ1-5 for the parts outside the CDR3, the full variable domain is DGGITQSPKYLFRKEGQNVTLSCEQNLNHDAMYWYRQDPGQGLRLIYYSQIVNDFQKGDIAEGYSVSREKKESFPLTVTSAQKNPTAFYLCASSKDRGHTLAQPQHFGDGTRLSIL.

This chain links TRBV11-2 with TRBJ2-3, with 15 bases lining up with TRBD2. From germline, CDR1 is SGHAT and CDR2 FQNNGV. The CDR3 spans 18 residues. V was clipped by 1 base and J by 6 bases; unmatched bases: 8. The CDR3: CASSLVGLAGGRVDTQYF. CDR3 in DNA: TGTGCCAGCAGCTTAGTTGGACTAGCGGGGGGGAGGGTGGATACGCAGTATTTT.

This chain links TRBV29-1 with TRBJ1-2, with 7 bases lining up with TRBD1. Trimming at V came to 8 bases and at J to 6 bases, leaving 6 bases not matched to a gene. The CDR3 has 11 amino acids. The V gene's germline CDR1 is SQVTM and CDR2 ANQGSEA. The CDR3 spells CSIRDRDGYTF. The DNA for the CDR3 is TGCAGCATTAGAGACAGGGATGGCTACACCTTC.

This clone was observed a single time. The chain joins TRBV6-1 to TRBJ2-1; D gene ambiguous. Between the trimmed V and J ends, which lost 2 bases and 0 bases, there was a span of 8 bases. CDR3 length: 15 residues. CDR1 and CDR2 (germline): MNHNS, SASEGT. For the CDR3, the DNA is TGTGCCAGCAGTGAACGGAGCTACTCCTACAATGAGCAGTTCTTC. It translates to CASSERSYSYNEQFF.

The genes are TRBV19 and TRBJ2-7; TRBD1 agrees at 10 bases. CDR3 length: 13 amino acids. The V segment lost 6 bases and the J segment 6 bases; nucleotides outside the gene matches: 5. Germline assignment: CDR1 LNHDA and CDR2 SQIVND (reference sequence). CDR3 in amino acids: CASRSGTGVEQYF. Written as DNA, the CDR3 is TGTGCCAGTAGATCCGGGACAGGGGTCGAGCAGTACTTC.

The V gene is TRBV2, the J gene TRBJ2-3, with TRBD2 identical over 7 bases. V was clipped by 3 bases and J by 2 bases; unmatched bases: 11. The CDR3 loop spans 17 amino acids. The V gene's germline CDR1 is SNHLY and CDR2 FYNNEI. This CDR3 reads CASSEGGGETNTDTQYF. The CDR3 DNA is TGTGCCAGCAGTGAGGGGGGGGGTGAAACAAACACAGATACGCAGTATTTT.

The CDR3 DNA is TGTGCCGGTGCCGGACAGGGGGCCACCGGGGAGCTGTTTTTT. Amino acids: CAGAGQGATGELFF. The chain couples TRBV2 to TRBJ2-2; 11 nucleotides match TRBD1. V shed 11 bases, J shed 4 bases, and the junction held 6 bases outside the gene matches. CDR3 length equals 14 residues. Per the germline V gene, CDR1 is SNHLY and CDR2 is FYNNEI.

The rearrangement uses TRBV7-8 and TRBJ1-5; D is perhaps TRBD1 (5 bases). The CDR3 has 18 amino acids. V lost 5 bases to trimming and J lost 1 base, with 21 bases between them. CDR1 and CDR2 (germline): SGHVS, FQNEAQ. The CDR3 here is CASSREFLGQGSNQPQHF. CDR3 DNA: TGTGCCAGCAGCCGAGAGTTCCTTGGGCAGGGAAGCAATCAGCCCCAGCATTTT.

The chain combines TRBV7-9 with TRBJ2-5, with D perhaps matching TRBD2 (6 bases). V shed 5 bases and J shed 3 bases, with 13 bases lying between them. Germline CDR1 SEHNR, CDR2 FQNEAQ (reference sequence). CDR3 length: 14 amino acids. DNA of the CDR3: TGTGCCAGCAGCAATTTTCCGGGGGAAGAGACCCAGTACTTC. Protein sequence: CASSNFPGEETQYF.

The V and J genes are TRBV21-1 and TRBJ2-3; TRBD2 is the table's D call and was not checked against the DNA. TRBV21-1 is deemed a pseudogene. CDR3 length: 16 residues. The CDR3 spells CASSKCGTRITDTQYF. The CDR3 nucleotides are TGTGCCAGCAGCAAATGCGGGACTAGAATCACAGATACGCAGTATTTT.

The DNA of the CDR3 is TGTGCCAGCAGTGAGGCGAGATCAGGGGGCGCGGATGGCTACACCTTC. Protein product: CASSEARSGGADGYTF. The chain carries TRBV28 and TRBJ1-2; 8 bases map to TRBD1. V shed 5 bases and J 6 bases; nucleotides not matched to a gene: 14. The CDR3 loop spans 16 amino acids. Germline-derived CDR1 and CDR2 are MDHEN and SYDVKM.

The chain employs TRBV21-1 and TRBJ2-7; TRBD2, the table's D call, lacks a check against the DNA. TRBV21-1 is listed as a pseudogene. CDR3 length: 15 amino acids. DNA of the CDR3: TGTGCCAGCAGCAGATCCCGGGGGTTTGCCTACGAGCAGTACTTC. Amino acid sequence: CASSRSRGFAYEQYF.

J is TRBJ2-2 and V is TRBV4-3; possibly TRBD2 for D (6 bases). Germline CDR1 LGHNA, CDR2 YSLEER. The CDR3 has 16 residues. With 3 bases removed from V and 2 bases from J, the gap between germline ends came to 13 bases. The CDR3 sequence: CASSQPWGENTGELFF. CDR3 bases: TGCGCCAGCAGCCAGCCCTGGGGGGAAAACACCGGGGAGCTGTTTTTT.

The chain uses TRBV18 and TRBJ1-2, with D perhaps TRBD1 (6 bases). V lost 3 bases and J lost 4, with 15 bases in between. CDR1 is KGHSH and CDR2 is LQKENI in the germline V gene. There are 15 residues in the CDR3. CDR3 in DNA: TGTGCCAGCTCACCCTCCTCCGGGGACATCTATGGCTACACCTTC. The encoded protein is CASSPSSGDIYGYTF.

The chain is built from TRBV19 and TRBJ2-4; no clear D gene. The CDR3 has 15 amino acids. The V end was cut by 1 base, the J end by 0 bases, with 7 bases between. The V gene's germline CDR1 is LNHDA and CDR2 SQIVND (reference sequence). The CDR3 region is CASSIVPVAKNIQYF. CDR3 DNA sequence: TGTGCCAGTAGTATAGTTCCAGTAGCCAAAAACATTCAGTACTTC.

This chain joins TRBV28 and TRBJ1-6; no definite D call. V shed 3 bases and J shed 11 bases, with 5 bases lying between them. This CDR3 contains 11 residues. Germline V gene data show CDR1 as MDHEN and CDR2 as SYDVKM. CDR3 nucleotides: TGTGCCAGCAGTTTGGCCCCACCCCTCCACTTT. This codes for CASSLAPPLHF.

This chain connects TRBV2 to TRBJ1-5, with unresolved D. The CDR3 is made up of 13 amino acids. Germline V gene lookup returns CDR1 SNHLY and CDR2 FYNNEI. With 8 bases removed from V and 11 bases from J, the gap between germline ends came to 19 bases. CDR3 loop: CASEEGGSGTQHF. The CDR3 coding sequence is TGTGCCAGCGAGGAAGGCGGATCCGGGACCCAGCATTTT.